The source of this T cell receptor (beta chain) is a study of T cells in Graves' hyperthyroidism and ophthalmopathy. RNA transcripts gave rise to amplified TCR beta CDR3 regions. A first-round RT-PCR of the TCR CDR3 used the HTBI primer set. TCRdb ran MiXCR on the multiplex PCR reads and lists one entry per CDR3 protein. The sample includes 500,000 or so distinct CDR3 sequences, about 16% seen only once; the top ten take approximately 32%. CDR3 length: 13 amino acids. Germline lookup yields CDR1 SGHTA and CDR2 FQGTGA. Trimming cost V 3 bases and J 11 bases, with 13 bases left between them. The chain links TRBV7-3 to TRBJ1-4; TRBD1 might be the D (6 bases). The specimen was blood. The source of this sequence is a woman between 25 and 40 years old with Graves' ophthalmopathy. Here the CDR3 reads CASSFERGGKLFF. In DNA, the CDR3 is TGTGCCAGCAGCTTTGAAAGGGGGGGGAAACTGTTTTTT.